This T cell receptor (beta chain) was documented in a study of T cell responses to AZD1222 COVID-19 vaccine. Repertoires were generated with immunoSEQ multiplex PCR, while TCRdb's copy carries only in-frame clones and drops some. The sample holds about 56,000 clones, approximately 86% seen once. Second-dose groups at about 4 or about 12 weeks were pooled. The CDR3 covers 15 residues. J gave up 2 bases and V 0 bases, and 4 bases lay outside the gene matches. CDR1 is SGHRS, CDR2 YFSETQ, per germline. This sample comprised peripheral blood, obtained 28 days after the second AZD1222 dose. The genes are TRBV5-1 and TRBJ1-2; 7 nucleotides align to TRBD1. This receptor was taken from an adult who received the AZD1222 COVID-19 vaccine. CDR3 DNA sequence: TGCGCCAGCAGCTTGGGAGGGACAGAGAACTATGGCTACACCTTC. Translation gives CASSLGGTENYGYTF.